The clone carrying this T cell receptor beta chain appeared a few times. The antigen remains undetermined. The germline V gene has CDR1 SNHLY and CDR2 FYNNEI. Trimming pared 6 bases from V and 0 bases from J, leaving 11 bases between. The CDR3 consists of 14 residues. The data originate from a study of T cells after yellow fever vaccination. Study-wide results and limits: Researchers cautioned that FACS-sorted repertoires could harbor abundant clonotypes contaminating from the bulk population.

By 5'RACE template switching, TCR cDNA was produced, with a universal primer site and UMIs added in the process. TCRdb reprocessed the 5' RACE reads via MiXCR and lists one record per CDR3 protein. The data show 450,000 to 550,000 distinct CDR3 sequences, 21% seen once. The chain recombines TRBV2 with TRBJ1-1, with a weak D call TRBD1 (6 bases). The TCR comes from a man younger than 35 who received the YFV17D yellow fever vaccine. Sequencing used PBMCs, obtained about 20 days after the first yellow fever vaccination. The CDR3 sequence: CASSVQGMNTEAFF. The CDR3 DNA sequence: TGTGCCAGCAGCGTACAGGGAATGAACACTGAAGCTTTCTTT.